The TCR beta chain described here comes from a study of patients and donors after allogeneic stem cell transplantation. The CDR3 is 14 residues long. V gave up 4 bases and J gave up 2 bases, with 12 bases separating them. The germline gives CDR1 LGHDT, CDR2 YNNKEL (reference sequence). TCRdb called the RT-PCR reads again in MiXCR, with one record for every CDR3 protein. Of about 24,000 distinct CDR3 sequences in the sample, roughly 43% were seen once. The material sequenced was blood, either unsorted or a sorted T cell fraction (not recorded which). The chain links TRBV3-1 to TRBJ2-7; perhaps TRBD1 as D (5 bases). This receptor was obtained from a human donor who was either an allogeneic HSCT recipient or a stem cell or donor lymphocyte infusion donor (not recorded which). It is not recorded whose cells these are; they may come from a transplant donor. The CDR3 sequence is CASSPLRVPYEQYF. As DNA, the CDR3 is TGTGCCAGCAGCCCACTCAGGGTCCCCTACGAGCAGTACTTC.